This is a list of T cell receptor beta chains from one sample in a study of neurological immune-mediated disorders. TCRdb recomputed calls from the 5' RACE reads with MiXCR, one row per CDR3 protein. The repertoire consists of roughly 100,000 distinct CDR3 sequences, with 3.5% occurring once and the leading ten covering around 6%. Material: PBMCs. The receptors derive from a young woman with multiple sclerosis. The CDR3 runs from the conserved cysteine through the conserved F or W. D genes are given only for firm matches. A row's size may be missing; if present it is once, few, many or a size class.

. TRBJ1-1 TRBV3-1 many CASRHQGVNTEAFF TGTGCCAGCAGACACCAGGGTGTGAACACTGAAGCTTTCTTT
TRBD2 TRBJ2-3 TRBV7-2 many CASSLAPGASGRSQDTQYF TGTGCCAGCAGCTTAGCGCCCGGAGCTAGCGGGAGGTCTCAAGATACGCAGTATTTT
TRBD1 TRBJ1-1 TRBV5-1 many CASRGQVAAEAFF TGCGCCAGCAGGGGACAGGTGGCCGCTGAAGCTTTCTTT
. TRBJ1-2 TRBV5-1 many CASRRQTGALGGQNGYTF TGCGCCAGCCGACGCCAAACGGGGGCGCTGGGTGGGCAAAATGGCTACACCTTC
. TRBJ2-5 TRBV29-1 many CSVGVVLRGETQYF TGCAGCGTGGGGGTGGTGTTGAGGGGAGAGACCCAGTACTTC
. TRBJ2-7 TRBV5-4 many CASSLDGTSHYEQYF TGTGCCAGCAGCTTGGATGGGACTTCCCACTACGAGCAGTACTTC
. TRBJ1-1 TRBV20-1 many CSARRGGGNTEAFF TGCAGTGCTCGCCGCGGCGGCGGGAACACTGAAGCTTTCTTT
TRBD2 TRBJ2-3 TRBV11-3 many CASSLGLSFLAGEVTDTQYF TGTGCCAGCAGCTTAGGACTGTCGTTTCTAGCGGGAGAGGTCACAGATACGCAGTATTTT
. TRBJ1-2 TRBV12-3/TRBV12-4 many CASSPRAEPNGYTF TGTGCCAGCAGTCCTAGGGCCGAGCCCAATGGCTACACCTTC
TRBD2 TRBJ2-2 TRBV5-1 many CASSYLTSGSGGELFF TGCGCCAGCAGCTATCTGACTAGCGGGAGCGGCGGGGAGCTGTTTTTT
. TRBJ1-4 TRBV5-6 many CASSRRGTEKLFF TGTGCCAGCAGTCGGAGAGGGACGGAAAAACTGTTTTTT
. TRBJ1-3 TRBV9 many CASSVDPVSSGNTIYF TGTGCCAGCAGCGTAGATCCAGTTAGCTCTGGAAACACCATATATTTT
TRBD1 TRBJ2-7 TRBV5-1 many CASRAGTGSLEQYF TGCGCCAGCAGGGCCGGGACAGGGAGTCTCGAGCAGTACTTC
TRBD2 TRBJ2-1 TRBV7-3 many CASSAGLAGYNEQFF TGTGCCAGCAGCGCCGGACTAGCGGGGTACAATGAGCAGTTCTTC
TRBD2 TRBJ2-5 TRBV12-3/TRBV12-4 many CASSISGGLETQYF TGTGCCAGCAGTATTAGCGGGGGTTTGGAGACCCAGTACTTC
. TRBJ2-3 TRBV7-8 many CASSSGRIPDTQYF TGTGCCAGCAGCTCAGGACGTATTCCGGATACGCAGTATTTT
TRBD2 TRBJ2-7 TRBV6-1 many CASSEALTSGRNEQYF TGTGCCAGCAGTGAAGCTTTGACTAGCGGGAGGAACGAGCAGTACTTC
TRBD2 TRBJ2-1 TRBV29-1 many CSVEWTSGIGFF TGCAGCGTTGAGTGGACTAGCGGGATTGGGTTCTTC
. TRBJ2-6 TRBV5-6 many CASSLPGANVLTF TGTGCCAGCAGCTTGCCTGGGGCCAACGTCCTGACTTTC
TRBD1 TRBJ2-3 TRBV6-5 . CASSYYPDRGSTDTQYF TGTGCCAGCAGTTACTACCCGGACAGGGGAAGCACAGATACGCAGTATTTT
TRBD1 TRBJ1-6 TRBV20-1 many CSASAGTDSSPLHF TGCAGTGCTAGTGCCGGGACAGATTCTTCACCCCTCCACTTT
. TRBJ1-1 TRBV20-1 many CSVAQEYDTEAFF TGCAGTGTCGCGCAGGAGTATGACACTGAAGCTTTCTTT
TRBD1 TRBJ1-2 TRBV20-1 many CSARATGQLAYGYTF TGCAGTGCTAGAGCGACAGGGCAGTTAGCCTATGGCTACACCTTC
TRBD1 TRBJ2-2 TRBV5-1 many CASAPGQGPGELFF TGCGCCAGTGCACCGGGACAGGGTCCCGGGGAGCTGTTTTTT
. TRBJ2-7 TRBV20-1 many CSAVSYEQYF TGCAGTGCTGTAAGCTACGAGCAGTACTTC
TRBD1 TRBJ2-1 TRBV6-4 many CASSPWTGYNEQFF TGTGCCAGCAGCCCTTGGACAGGGTACAATGAGCAGTTCTTC
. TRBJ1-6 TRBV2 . CASSAGNNSTLNF TGTGCCAGCAGTGCGGGAAATAATTCAACCCTCAACTTT
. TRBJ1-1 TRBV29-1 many CSVATYTEAFF TGCAGCGTCGCGACCTACACTGAAGCTTTCTTT
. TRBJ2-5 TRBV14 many CASTRQGGETQYF TGTGCCAGCACCAGGCAGGGTGGAGAGACCCAGTACTTC
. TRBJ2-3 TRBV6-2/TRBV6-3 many CASSRQPQDTQYF TGTGCCAGCAGCCGCCAACCCCAGGATACGCAGTATTTT
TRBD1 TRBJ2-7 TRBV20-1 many CSALAGTGLDEQYF TGCAGTGCCCTTGCGGGGACAGGGTTAGACGAGCAGTACTTC
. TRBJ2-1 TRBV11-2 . CASSFRPVEQFF TGTGCCAGCAGCTTTCGGCCAGTTGAGCAGTTCTTC
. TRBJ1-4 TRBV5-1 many CASSPSGALNEKLFF TGCGCCAGCAGCCCCTCGGGGGCCCTAAATGAAAAACTGTTTTTT
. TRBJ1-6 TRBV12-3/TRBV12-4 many CASSRGIYGNSPLHF TGTGCCAGCAGCCGCGGCATATACGGGAATTCACCCCTCCACTTT
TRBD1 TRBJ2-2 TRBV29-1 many CSAGTGTGYGELFF TGCAGCGCCGGGACCGGGACAGGGTACGGGGAGCTGTTTTTT
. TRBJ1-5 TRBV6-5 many CASSRSFFQPQHF TGTGCCAGCAGCCGATCGTTTTTTCAGCCCCAGCATTTT
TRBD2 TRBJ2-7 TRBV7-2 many CASSTTSGAYEQYF TGTGCCAGCAGCACGACTAGCGGGGCCTACGAGCAGTACTTC
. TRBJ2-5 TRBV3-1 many CASSQGQQETQYF TGTGCCAGCAGCCAAGGACAGCAAGAGACCCAGTACTTC
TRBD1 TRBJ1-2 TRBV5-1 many CASSLGQGARGYTF TGCGCCAGCAGCTTGGGACAGGGGGCGCGAGGCTACACCTTC
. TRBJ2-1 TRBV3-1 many CASSQEGAAYNEQFF TGTGCCAGCAGCCAGGAGGGGGCAGCCTACAATGAGCAGTTCTTC
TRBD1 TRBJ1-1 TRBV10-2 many CASSEQTGSEAFF TGCGCCAGCAGTGAGCAGACAGGGTCTGAAGCTTTCTTT
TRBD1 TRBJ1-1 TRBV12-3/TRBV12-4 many CASSYGTGRGTEAFF TGTGCCAGCAGCTACGGGACAGGGAGGGGGACTGAAGCTTTCTTT
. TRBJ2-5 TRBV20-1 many CSAHRTEGETQYF TGCAGTGCCCACCGGACTGAGGGGGAGACCCAGTACTTC
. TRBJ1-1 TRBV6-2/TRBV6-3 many CASSYSAYTEAFF TGTGCCAGCAGTTACTCCGCCTACACTGAAGCTTTCTTT
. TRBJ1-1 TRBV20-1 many CSARPGTSDTEAFF TGCAGTGCTAGGCCCGGGACCTCGGACACTGAAGCTTTCTTT
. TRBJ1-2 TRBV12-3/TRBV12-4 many CASRLGPGYDYGYTF TGTGCCAGCAGGTTGGGACCGGGTTACGACTATGGCTACACCTTC
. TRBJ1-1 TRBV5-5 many CASSPESPRGTEAFF TGTGCCAGCAGCCCCGAGTCGCCCAGAGGCACTGAAGCTTTCTTT
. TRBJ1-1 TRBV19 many CASSMRQSTEAFF TGTGCCAGTAGTATGCGGCAGTCCACTGAAGCTTTCTTT
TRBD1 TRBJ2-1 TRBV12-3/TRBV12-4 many CASSLGTGGYNEQFF TGTGCCAGCAGCCTTGGGACAGGGGGCTACAATGAGCAGTTCTTC
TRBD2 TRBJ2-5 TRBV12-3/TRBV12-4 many CASRPTSARETQYF TGTGCCAGCAGACCGACTAGCGCACGAGAGACCCAGTACTTC
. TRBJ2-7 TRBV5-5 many CASSLGAGRYEQYF TGTGCCAGCAGCTTGGGGGCAGGGAGGTACGAGCAGTACTTC
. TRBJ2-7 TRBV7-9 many CASSRHLTYEQYF TGTGCCAGCAGTCGACACCTCACCTACGAGCAGTACTTC
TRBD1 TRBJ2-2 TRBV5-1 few CASSLAGTANTGELFF TGCGCCAGCAGCTTGGCCGGGACAGCGAACACCGGGGAGCTGTTTTTT
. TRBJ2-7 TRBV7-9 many CASSSRLNYEQYF TGTGCCAGCAGCTCGAGACTGAACTACGAGCAGTACTTC
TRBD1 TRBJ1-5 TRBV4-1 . CASSHVQGASGNQPQHF TGCGCCAGCAGCCATGTACAGGGGGCGTCGGGCAATCAGCCCCAGCATTTT